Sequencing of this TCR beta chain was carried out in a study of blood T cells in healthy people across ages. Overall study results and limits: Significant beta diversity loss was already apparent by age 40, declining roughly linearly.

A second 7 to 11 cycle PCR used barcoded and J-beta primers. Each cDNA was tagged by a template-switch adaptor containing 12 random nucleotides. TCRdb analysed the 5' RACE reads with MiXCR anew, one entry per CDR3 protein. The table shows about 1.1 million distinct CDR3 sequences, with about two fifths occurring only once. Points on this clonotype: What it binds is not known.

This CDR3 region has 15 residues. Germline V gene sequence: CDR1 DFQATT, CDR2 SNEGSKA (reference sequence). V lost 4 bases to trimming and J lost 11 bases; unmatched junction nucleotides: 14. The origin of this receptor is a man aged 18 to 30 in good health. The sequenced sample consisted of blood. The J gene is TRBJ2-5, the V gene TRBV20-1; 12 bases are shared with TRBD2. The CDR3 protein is CSAKTSGGSYNEQYF. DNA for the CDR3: TGCAGTGCTAAGACTAGCGGGGGTTCCTACAATGAGCAGTACTTC.